This T cell receptor (beta chain) was profiled in a study of T cell changes during pregnancy in multiple sclerosis. CDR1 is SGDLS and CDR2 is YYNGEE in the germline V gene. The CDR3 covers 18 residues. V lost 1 base, J lost 0 bases, and 18 bases lay in between. The repertoire was sequenced with immunoSEQ multiplex PCR; TCRdb's copy has only in-frame clones and lacks some. Among some 110,000 clones, about 94% were seen once, and the ten largest hold less than 2%. This clonotype originated in a female donor with multiple sclerosis, enrolled in a pregnancy study. The rearrangement links TRBV9 to TRBJ2-3; a weak D match, TRBD2 (6 bases). Sample: peripheral blood, taken in the third trimester of pregnancy. CDR3 in amino acids: CASSVRESGTPSTDTQYF. In DNA, the CDR3 is TGTGCCAGCAGCGTAAGAGAGTCGGGGACTCCCAGCACAGATACGCAGTATTTT.